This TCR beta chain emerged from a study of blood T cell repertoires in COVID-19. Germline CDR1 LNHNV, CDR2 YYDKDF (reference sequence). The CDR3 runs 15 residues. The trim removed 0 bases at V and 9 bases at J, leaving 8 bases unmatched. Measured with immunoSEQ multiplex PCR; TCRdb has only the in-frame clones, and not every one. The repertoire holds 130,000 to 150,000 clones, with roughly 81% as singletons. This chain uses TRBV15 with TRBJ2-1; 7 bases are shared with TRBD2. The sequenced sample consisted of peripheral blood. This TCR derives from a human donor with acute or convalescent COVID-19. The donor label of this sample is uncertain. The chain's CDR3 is CATSRDGLGGGEQFF. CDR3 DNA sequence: TGTGCCACCAGCAGAGATGGACTAGGAGGAGGTGAGCAGTTCTTC.